This T cell receptor beta chain was sequenced for a study of vaccination effects on CD4 cells after COVID-19. Germline V gene sequence: CDR1 LGHNT, CDR2 FRNRAP. The CDR3 has 17 residues. V was shortened by 2 bases and J by 3 bases, with 19 bases between the two germline ends. Antigen-specific CD4+ T cells expanded by the ViraFEST assay with viral peptide pools were then sequenced. A 10-day culture period preceded the isolation of CD4+ T cells. The participants, recipients of two vaccine doses, got either BNT162b2 or mRNA-1273. Clones were sequenced by immunoSEQ multiplex PCR, and TCRdb holds only the in-frame ones, with some missing. The sample holds more than 20,000 clones, more than 65% seen once. About this clone itself: Its antigen remains unknown.

The sample in question was CD4+ T cells from PBMCs cultured with HCoV-NL63 spike peptides, obtained after COVID-19 vaccination. This chain joins TRBV12-5 and TRBJ1-1; D remains unclear. The sequence was collected from a human donor who received a COVID-19 vaccine. The CDR3 loop is CASGLLESWEGDTEAFF. The CDR3 DNA reads TGTGCTAGTGGTTTGCTAGAATCTTGGGAGGGCGACACTGAAGCTTTCTTT.